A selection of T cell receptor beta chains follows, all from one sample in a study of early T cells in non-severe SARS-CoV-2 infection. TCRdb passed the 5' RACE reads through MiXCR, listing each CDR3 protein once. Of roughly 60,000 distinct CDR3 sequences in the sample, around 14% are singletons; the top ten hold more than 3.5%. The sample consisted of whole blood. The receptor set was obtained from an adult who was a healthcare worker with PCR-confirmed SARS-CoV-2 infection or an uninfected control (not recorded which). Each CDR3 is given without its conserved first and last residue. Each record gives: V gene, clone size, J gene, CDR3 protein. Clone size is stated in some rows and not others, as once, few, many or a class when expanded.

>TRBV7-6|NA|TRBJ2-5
ASSLTIQETQY
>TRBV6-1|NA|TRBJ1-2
ASPGTVGGYT
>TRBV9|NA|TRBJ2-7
ASSVGDRSYEQY
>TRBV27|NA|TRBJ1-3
ATRPQGSNSGNTIY
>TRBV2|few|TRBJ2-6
ASSPWGATSGANVLT
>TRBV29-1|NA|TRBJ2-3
SVVGGTQY
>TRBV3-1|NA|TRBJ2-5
ASSLNMGQIQETQY
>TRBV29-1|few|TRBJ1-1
SVLYTEAF
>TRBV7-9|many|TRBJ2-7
ASSPRGEVGYEQY
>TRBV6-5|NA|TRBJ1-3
ASSYRAPGNTIY
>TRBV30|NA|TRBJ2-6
AWSETGIPGANVLT
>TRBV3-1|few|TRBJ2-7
ASSQVGGGAYEQY
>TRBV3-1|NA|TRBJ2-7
ASSQGHIYEQY
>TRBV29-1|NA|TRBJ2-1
SVEVGEQF
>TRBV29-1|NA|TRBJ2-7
SVESEYEQY
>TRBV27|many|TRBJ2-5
ASSPPRETQY
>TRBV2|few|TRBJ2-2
ASSEARSGELF
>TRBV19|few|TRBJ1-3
GAKGTTGNTIY
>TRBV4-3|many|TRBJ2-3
ASSQGSGEPDTQY
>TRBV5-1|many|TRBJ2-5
ASSLDGARIQY
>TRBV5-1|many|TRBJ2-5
ASSFPGQGEAETQY
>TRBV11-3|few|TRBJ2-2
ASSLYRNTGELF
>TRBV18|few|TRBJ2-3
ASSPRQGASDTQY
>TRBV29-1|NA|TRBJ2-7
SAGTGIYEQY
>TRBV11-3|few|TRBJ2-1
ASSIGLAGDNEQF
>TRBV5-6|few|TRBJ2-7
ASSLAWGPPSGGVDEQY
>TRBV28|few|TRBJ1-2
ASSLTGAGGYT
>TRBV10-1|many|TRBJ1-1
ASSFRTGTEAF
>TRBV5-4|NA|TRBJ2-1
ASSLPGDRRDHYNEQF
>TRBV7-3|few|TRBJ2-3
ASSSPLMGGQADTQY
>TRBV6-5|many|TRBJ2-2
ASSYRRVGELF
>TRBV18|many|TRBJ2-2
ASSPPRVGELF
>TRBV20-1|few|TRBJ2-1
SAREFAGANNEQF
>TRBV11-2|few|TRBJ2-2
ASSTGLGANTGELF
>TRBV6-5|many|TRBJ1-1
ASSPLGKELGYTEAF
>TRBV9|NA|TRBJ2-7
ASGPGTDYEQY
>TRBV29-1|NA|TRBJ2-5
SGIQGARQETQY
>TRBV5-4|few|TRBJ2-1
ASAWGTGGYNEQF
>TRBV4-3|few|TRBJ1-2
ASSQEGRGGYGYT
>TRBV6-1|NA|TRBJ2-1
ASSVWRQGAYNEQF
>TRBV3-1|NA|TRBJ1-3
ASSLSGQGNTIY
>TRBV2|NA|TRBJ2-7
ASSRYSHEQY
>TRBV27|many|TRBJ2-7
ASSFQGSYEQY
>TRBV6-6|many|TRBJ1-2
AIPDRGGYGYT
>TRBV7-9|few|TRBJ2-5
ASSLGLAGTEETQY